This T cell receptor (beta chain) was obtained from a study of neurological immune-mediated disorders. General observations from the study: HTLV-1-associated myelopathy displayed the greatest TCR clonal expansion, and multiple sclerosis exhibited the smallest, lower than that of healthy controls.

Germline V gives CDR1 SGHRS, CDR2 YFSETQ. The V end was cut by 4 bases, the J end by 0 bases, with 8 bases between. CDR3 size: 14 residues. This clonotype was found many times. What it binds is not known. It was by 5'RACE with 10-nucleotide random UMIs that the cDNA was made. TCRdb used MiXCR to reprocess the 5' RACE reads, holding one entry per CDR3 protein. The data contain over 60,000 distinct CDR3 sequences, roughly 4.4% of them singletons. The source of this sequence is a woman in her 70s with multiple sclerosis. What was sequenced was PBMCs. This rearrangement joins TRBV5-1 to TRBJ2-1; no clear D. CDR3: CASSGVSSYNEQFF. The CDR3 DNA is TGCGCCAGCAGCGGGGTTAGCTCCTACAATGAGCAGTTCTTC.